Following are 3 T cell receptor beta chains from one sample sequenced in a study of T cells after yellow fever vaccination. TCRdb independently ran MiXCR on the 5' RACE reads; one entry per CDR3 protein. The sample includes 450,000 to 600,000 distinct CDR3 sequences, roughly a sixth of them seen just once. The material sequenced was PBMCs, taken 5 days after the first yellow fever vaccination. The receptors stem from a man in his late teens or twenties who received the YFV17D yellow fever vaccine.

In its sample, this clonotype was seen many times. The V gene is TRBV12-3 or TRBV12-4, the J gene TRBJ2-6; D is uncertain. Trimming left V 4 bases short and J 1 base short, with 11 bases between. The CDR3 covers 16 residues. CDR3 residues: CASSSIQISGANVLTF. CDR3 nucleotides: TGTGCCAGCAGTTCCATACAGATTTCTGGGGCCAACGTCCTGACTTTC.

The chain carries TRBV5-1 and TRBJ1-1; D gene ambiguous. This CDR3 comprises 15 residues. Per germline, CDR1 SGHRS and CDR2 YFSETQ. The V and J ends lost 3 bases and 0 bases respectively, with 12 bases between them. Here the CDR3 reads CASSSLNPVNTEAFF. The CDR3 nucleotides read TGCGCCAGCAGCTCACTAAATCCCGTGAACACTGAAGCTTTCTTT.

This clonotype has only a few counts. This chain uses TRBV28 with TRBJ1-5; D is possibly TRBD1 (6 bases). Per germline, CDR1 MDHEN and CDR2 SYDVKM. The V end was cut by 5 bases, the J end by 4 bases, with 12 bases between. The CDR3 length is 14 residues. The CDR3 protein is CASSIDRSNQPQHF. In nucleotides, the CDR3 is TGTGCCAGCAGTATCGACAGGTCGAATCAGCCCCAGCATTTT.